The source of this T cell receptor beta chain is a study of cytomegalovirus exposure and HLA in healthy donors. Study results and caveats: As a later analysis showed, a missense DCLRE1C variant was linked to trimming of TCR beta V- and J-genes.

Germline values: CDR1 SQVTM, CDR2 ANQGSEA. Unmatched junction bases numbered 10, after V lost 7 bases and J lost 6 bases. The length of the CDR3 is 14 residues. PCR was performed using 60 Vbeta and 13 Jbeta primers. TCRdb's table, derived via immunoSEQ multiplex PCR, lists solely in-frame clones and lacks some. The repertoire holds about 130,000 clones, with approximately 80% as singletons. Details on this clone: Its antigen is as yet unknown.

This TCR was recovered from a woman between 18 and 29 years old in good health and CMV-seropositive. Source material: PBMCs. V usage is TRBV29-1 and J usage is TRBJ2-1, with TRBD1 identical over 9 bases. The CDR3 coding sequence is TGCAGCGGGGGGGACAGGGAAGAGGCCAATGAGCAGTTCTTC. This translates into CSGGDREEANEQFF.